Listed below are T cell receptor beta chains from one sample, sequenced in a study of vaccination and CD4 T cells after COVID-19. Their antigens remain unidentified. TCRdb reanalysed the PCR reads using MiXCR and keeps one entry per CDR3 protein. Among roughly 12,000 distinct CDR3 sequences listed, roughly half were seen once. The sample taken for sequencing was CD4+ T cells from blood, cultured in vitro. The source is a human donor who had recovered from COVID-19. CDR3s include the opening cysteine and the closing phenylalanine or tryptophan. Fields, in order: V gene, D gene, CDR3 protein. A D gene is named only where the DNA matches it firmly.

TRBV20-1 NA CSARREMNTEAFF
TRBV12-3/TRBV12-4 TRBD1 CASSDNRGRTEAFF
TRBV7-9 TRBD1 CASLPDPGQGAYEQYF
TRBV2 NA CASTEFGSFVGELFF
TRBV6-1 NA CASSPRAGGYEKLFF
TRBV20-1 TRBD1 CSAPQPETGDDEQYF
TRBV7-6 TRBD1 CASSPDRGSNQPQHF
TRBV7-3 TRBD2 CASSPGRGGRASGQETQYF
TRBV27 NA CASSISDTGANVLTF
TRBV20-1 NA CSASGRLANEQFF
TRBV5-1 TRBD2 CASSRNKSGIAQETQYF
TRBV28 TRBD2 CASSSRSGGGETQYF
TRBV7-9 NA CASSSDSSGANVLTF
TRBV20-1 NA CSATETGQLEKLFF